This record concerns one TCR beta chain sequence. Its antigen remains unknown. Time point described: cycle 4 day 1 (C4D1), after more than five weeks of nivolumab. Autologous stem cell transplantation was followed by relapse in every patient, and brentuximab vedotin exposure varied. Isolation of CD4+ T cells from thawed PBMCs was performed by magnetic negative selection. This entry is derived from a study of PD-1 blockade in classical Hodgkin lymphoma. Study results and caveats: Relapsed/refractory patients reportedly had the lowest baseline TCR diversity, below newly diagnosed patients, who were below healthy donors.

Using immunoSEQ multiplex PCR, the repertoire was profiled, and TCRdb retains in-frame clones only, with some absent. The sample records roughly 35,000 clones, about 93% being singletons. Sample: CD4+ T cells from blood, taken before the fourth cycle of nivolumab. This clonotype was obtained from a human donor with classical Hodgkin lymphoma.

The DNA for the CDR3 is TGCGCCAGCAGTCGAGACCAGGCGAGTGAGCAGTACTTC. Translated, it gives CASSRDQASEQYF. The chain recombines TRBV10-1 with TRBJ2-7; D is unclear. This CDR3 is built from 13 residues. Deletions cut 5 bases from V and 7 bases from J, with 15 bases between. The germline V gene has CDR1 WNHNN and CDR2 SYGVQD (reference sequence).